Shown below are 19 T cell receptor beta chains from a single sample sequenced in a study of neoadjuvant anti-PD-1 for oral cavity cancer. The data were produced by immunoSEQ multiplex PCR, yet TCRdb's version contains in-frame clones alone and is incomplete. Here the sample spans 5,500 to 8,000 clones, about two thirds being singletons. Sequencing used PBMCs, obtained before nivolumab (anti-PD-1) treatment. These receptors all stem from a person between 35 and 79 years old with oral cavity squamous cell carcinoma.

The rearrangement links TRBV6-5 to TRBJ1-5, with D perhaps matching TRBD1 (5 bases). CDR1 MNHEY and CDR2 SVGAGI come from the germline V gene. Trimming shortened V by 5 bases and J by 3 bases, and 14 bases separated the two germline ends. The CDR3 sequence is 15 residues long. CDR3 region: CASSRAGGTNQPQHF. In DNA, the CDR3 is TGTGCCAGCAGTCGGGCGGGGGGAACCAATCAGCCCCAGCATTTT.

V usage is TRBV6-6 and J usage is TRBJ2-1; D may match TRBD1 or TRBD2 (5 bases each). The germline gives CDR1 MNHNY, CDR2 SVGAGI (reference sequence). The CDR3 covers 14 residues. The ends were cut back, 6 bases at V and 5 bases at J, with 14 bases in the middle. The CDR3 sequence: CASRPPRGDNEQFF. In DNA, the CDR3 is TGTGCCAGCAGACCTCCTCGAGGGGACAATGAGCAGTTCTTC.

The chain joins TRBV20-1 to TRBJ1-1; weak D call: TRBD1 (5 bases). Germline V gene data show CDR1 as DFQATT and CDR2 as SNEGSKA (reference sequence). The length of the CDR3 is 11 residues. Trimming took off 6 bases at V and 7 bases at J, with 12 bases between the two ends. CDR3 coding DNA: TGCAGTGCCCAGGGAGCTGGTGAAGCTTTCTTT. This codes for CSAQGAGEAFF.

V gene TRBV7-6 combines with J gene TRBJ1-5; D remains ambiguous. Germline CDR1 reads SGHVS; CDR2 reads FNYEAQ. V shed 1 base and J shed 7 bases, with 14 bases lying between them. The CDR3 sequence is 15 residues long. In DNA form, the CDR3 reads TGTGCCAGCAGCTTAGAAGGTGTTCGAGGGCAGCCCCAGCATTTT. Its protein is CASSLEGVRGQPQHF.

CDR3 residues: CASSVRRGGLGETQYF. CDR3 DNA: TGCGCCAGCAGTGTGCGGCGGGGGGGCCTTGGGGAGACCCAGTACTTC. The chain links TRBV5-1 to TRBJ2-5; 9 nucleotides match TRBD2. Germline CDR1 SGHRS, CDR2 YFSETQ. V was clipped by 5 bases and J by 5 bases; unmatched bases: 13. The CDR3 covers 16 residues.

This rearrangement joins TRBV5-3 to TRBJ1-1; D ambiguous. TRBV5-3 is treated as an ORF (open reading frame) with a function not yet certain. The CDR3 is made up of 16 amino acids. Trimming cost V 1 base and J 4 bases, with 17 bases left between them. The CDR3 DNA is TGTGCCAGAAGCTTGTCTTTCGCCACCAAGTCCACTGAAGCTTTCTTT. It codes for CARSLSFATKSTEAFF.

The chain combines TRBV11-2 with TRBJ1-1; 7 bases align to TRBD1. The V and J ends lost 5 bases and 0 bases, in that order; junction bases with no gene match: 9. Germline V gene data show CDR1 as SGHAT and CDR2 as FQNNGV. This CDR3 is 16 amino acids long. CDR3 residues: CASSPLGGQLNTEAFF. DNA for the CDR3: TGTGCCAGCAGCCCTTTAGGGGGACAGTTGAACACTGAAGCTTTCTTT.

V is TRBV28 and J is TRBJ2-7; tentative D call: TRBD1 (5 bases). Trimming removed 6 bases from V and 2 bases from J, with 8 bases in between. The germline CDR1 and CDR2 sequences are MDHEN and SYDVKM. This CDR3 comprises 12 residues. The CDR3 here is CASSRVTYEQYF. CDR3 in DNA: TGTGCCAGCAGCAGGGTTACCTACGAGCAGTACTTC.

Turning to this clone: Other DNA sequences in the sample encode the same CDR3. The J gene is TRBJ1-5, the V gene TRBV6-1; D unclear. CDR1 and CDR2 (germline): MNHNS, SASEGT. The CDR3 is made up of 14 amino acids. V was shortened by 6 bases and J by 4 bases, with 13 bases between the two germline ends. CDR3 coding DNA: TGTGCCAGCAGCGTCGGTCAGATTAATCAGCCCCAGCATTTT. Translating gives CASSVGQINQPQHF.

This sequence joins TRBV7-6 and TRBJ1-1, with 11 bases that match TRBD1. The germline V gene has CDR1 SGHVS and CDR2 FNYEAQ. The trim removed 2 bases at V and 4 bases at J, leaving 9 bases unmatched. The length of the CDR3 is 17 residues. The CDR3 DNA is TGTGCCAGCAGCTTATGGTCGGGACAGGGGGTTCCCACTGAAGCTTTCTTT. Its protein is CASSLWSGQGVPTEAFF.

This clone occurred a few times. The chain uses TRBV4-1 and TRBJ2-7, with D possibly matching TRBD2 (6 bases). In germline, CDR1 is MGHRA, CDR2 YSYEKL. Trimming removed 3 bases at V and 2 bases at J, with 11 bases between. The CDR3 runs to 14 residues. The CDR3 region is CASSQWGEAYEQYF. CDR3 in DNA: TGCGCCAGCAGCCAGTGGGGGGAGGCCTACGAGCAGTACTTC.

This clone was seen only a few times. Here the CDR3 reads CASSRGAETQYF. DNA for the CDR3: TGTGCCAGCAGCCGAGGTGCGGAGACCCAGTACTTC. This rearrangement joins TRBV4-2 to TRBJ2-5; D is ambiguous. Germline V gene lookup returns CDR1 LGHNA and CDR2 YNFKEQ. Trimming removed 4 bases from V and 5 bases from J, with 8 bases in between. The CDR3 covers 12 residues.

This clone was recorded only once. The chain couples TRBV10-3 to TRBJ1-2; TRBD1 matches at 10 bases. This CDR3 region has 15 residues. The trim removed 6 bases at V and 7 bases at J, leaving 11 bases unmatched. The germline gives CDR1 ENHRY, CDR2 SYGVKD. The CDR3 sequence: CAIRRQGAQISGYTF. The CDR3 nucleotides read TGTGCCATCAGACGACAGGGGGCGCAAATAAGTGGCTACACCTTC.

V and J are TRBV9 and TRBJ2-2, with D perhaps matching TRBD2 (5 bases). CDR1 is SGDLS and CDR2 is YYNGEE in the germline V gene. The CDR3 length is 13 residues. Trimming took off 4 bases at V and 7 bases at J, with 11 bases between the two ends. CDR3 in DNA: TGTGCCAGCAGCCCTGACGGGGTCGGGGAGCTGTTTTTT. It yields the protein CASSPDGVGELFF. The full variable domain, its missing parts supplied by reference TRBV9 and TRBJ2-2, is DSGVTQTPKHLITATGQRVTLRCSPRSGDLSVYWYQQSLDQGLQFLIQYYNGEERAKGNILERFSAQQFPDLHSELNLSSLELGDSALYFCASSPDGVGELFFGEGSRLTVL.

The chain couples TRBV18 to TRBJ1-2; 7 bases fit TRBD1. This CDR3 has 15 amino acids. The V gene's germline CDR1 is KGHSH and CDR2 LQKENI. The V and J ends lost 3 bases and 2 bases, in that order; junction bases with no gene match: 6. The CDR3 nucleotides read TGTGCCAGCTCACCGACAGGGAGTACGAACTATGGCTACACCTTC. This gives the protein CASSPTGSTNYGYTF.

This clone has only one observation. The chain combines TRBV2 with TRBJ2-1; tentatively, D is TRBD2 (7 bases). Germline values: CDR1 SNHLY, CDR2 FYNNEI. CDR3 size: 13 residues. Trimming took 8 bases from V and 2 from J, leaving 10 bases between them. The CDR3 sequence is CASGGGPYNEQFF. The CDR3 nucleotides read TGTGCCAGCGGGGGGGGCCCCTACAATGAGCAGTTCTTC.

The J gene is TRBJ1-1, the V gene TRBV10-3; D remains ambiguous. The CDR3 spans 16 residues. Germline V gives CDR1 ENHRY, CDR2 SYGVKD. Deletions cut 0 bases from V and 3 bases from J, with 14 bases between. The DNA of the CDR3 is TGTGCCATCAGTGAGTCGATGGGTGGTATGCACACTGAAGCTTTCTTT. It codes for CAISESMGGMHTEAFF.

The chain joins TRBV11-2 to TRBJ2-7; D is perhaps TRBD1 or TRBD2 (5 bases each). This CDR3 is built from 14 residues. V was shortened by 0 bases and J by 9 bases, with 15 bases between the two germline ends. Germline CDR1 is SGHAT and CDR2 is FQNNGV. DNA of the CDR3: TGTGCCAGCAGCTTAGATGGGGACCGCCTGGGGCAGTACTTC. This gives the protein CASSLDGDRLGQYF.

This CDR3 is CASSAPGVRYTF. The CDR3, as DNA: TGTGCCAGCAGCGCCCCAGGGGTGAGGTACACCTTC. The rearrangement uses TRBV9 and TRBJ1-2; maybe TRBD1 (6 bases). The length of the CDR3 is 12 residues. Germline V gene sequence: CDR1 SGDLS, CDR2 YYNGEE. The V end was cut by 3 bases, the J end by 11 bases, with 14 bases between.